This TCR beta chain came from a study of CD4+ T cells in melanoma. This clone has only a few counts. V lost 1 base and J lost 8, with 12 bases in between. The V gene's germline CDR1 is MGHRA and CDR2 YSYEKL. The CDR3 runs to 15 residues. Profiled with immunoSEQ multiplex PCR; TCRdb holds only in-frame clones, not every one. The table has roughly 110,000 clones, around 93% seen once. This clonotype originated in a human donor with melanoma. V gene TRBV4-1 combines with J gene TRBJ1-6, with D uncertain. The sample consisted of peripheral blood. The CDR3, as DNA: TGCGCCAGCAGCCAAGGACGGCCTGGTGATTCACCCCTCCACTTT. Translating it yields CASSQGRPGDSPLHF.